This T cell receptor (beta chain) is drawn from a study of cytomegalovirus exposure and HLA in healthy donors (dated by TCRdb to between 2016 and 2019). About the full investigation: According to an earlier analysis of 587 of the donors, about 180 million T cells yielded roughly 100 million unique TCR beta sequences and about 280 Gb of sequence data. Across around 400 genotyped donors of the cohort, an average of about 200,000 unique TCR beta nucleotide sequences per donor were sequenced, and roughly 18% of those sequences were non-productive. Donor age, sex, ethnicity and CMV serostatus were collected together with the repertoire data. In a later analysis, previously published TCR beta repertoires from about 640 donors were re-analyzed and high-resolution HLA genotyping was added so that TCR occurrence patterns could be studied. High-throughput TCR immunosequencing, statistical association of individual TCRs with disease status, and machine learning were combined to predict cytomegalovirus infection status. The study was designed to test whether signatures of past pathogen exposure could be identified by cataloging public T cell receptors. In the later analysis, no new phenotypic data were used to find candidate immune exposures; instead, reliance was placed on TCR beta sequences and their occurrence across donors. Using immunosequencing, the study profiled T cell repertoires from 550 to 750 subjects and related those repertoires to cytomegalovirus serostatus. In an earlier analysis of 500 to 650 of the donors, high-throughput TCR beta sequencing was used to judge whether each TCR beta V gene segment behaved as functional or pseudogenic. All discovery cohort repertoires had been generated using a single sequencing platform. An early release that covered approximately 600 HLA-typed donors contained about 300 gigabases of sequencing data and some 87 million unique TCR sequences. Four to six DR-DQ haplotypes were handled as single units for association and clustering, since linkage in the cohort was strong. In addition to the first cohort of hundreds of subjects, a separate validation cohort of about 120 different subjects was used. HLA typing included class I and class II loci at four-digit resolution. Of the 300 to 450 genotyped donors, 70% to 90% were placed in the genetic ancestry cluster associated with self-reported Caucasian donors. Typing coverage varied by locus: roughly 629-630 donors for A, B, C, DRB1 and DQB1; about 520 for DQA1; over 600 for DPA1; around 490 for DPB1. Genome-wide SNP genotypes for about 65% of the 666 donors were used in a later genetic analysis, which treated that subset as a discovery cohort.

From the cysteine up to the phenylalanine, the CDR3 has a length of 16 residues. Just the 48-base CDR3 DNA is kept, in frame starting at base 1. The germline V gene sets CDR1 to SGHRS and CDR2 to YFSETQ. After removal of 7 bases from V and 3 bases from J, the junction retains 10 bases not matched to a gene. The cohort comprised 666 healthy bone marrow donors. All cohort members were sampled while nominally healthy, although unrecorded immune exposures were likely present. The donor tested CMV seronegative, placing the donor among the 350 or so seronegative members of the cohort. A peripheral blood sample was collected from each donor, and TCR beta sequencing was performed on peripheral blood mononuclear cells. Genomic DNA extraction from the blood cell samples was performed with the Qiagen DNeasy Blood Extraction Kit. Library preparation employed the immunoSEQ multiplex PCR assay. For the multiplex PCR, a mixture combining 60 forward primers for TCR Vbeta segments and 13 reverse primers for TCR Jbeta segments was used. The CDR3 region of rearranged TCR beta genes was amplified from genomic DNA with a multiplex PCR assay. On the Illumina HiSeq System, the amplified TCR beta libraries were sequenced as 87-base-pair reads. The study's processing was this. In a later analysis, tens of millions of unique TCR beta chains were counted across the 666 repertoires, and about 9.9 million of these chains were shared by at least two donors. Raw reads were error-corrected and collapsed into unique sequences by a nearest-neighbor algorithm in which closely related sequences were merged to remove PCR and sequencing errors. Alignment of CDR3 sequences to IMGT reference sequences was used to assign V, D and J gene segments. For a sequence to be retained, a match of at least six nucleotides was required to both a V gene segment and a J gene segment. Rearrangements were called productive when the CDR3 lacked stop codons and stayed in frame with V and J; all others were non-productive. CDR3 was defined by IMGT convention, running from the second conserved V-encoded cysteine to the conserved J-encoded phenylalanine. Sequences without an unambiguous match to a single V gene segment were excluded from the earlier analysis of 450 to 750 of the donors. An earlier analysis of a few hundred of the donors classified V segments as functional when productive rearrangements were above 56.7% and as segregating when the standard deviation between donors was above 5%. A statistical classification framework was built to diagnose cytomegalovirus status from the catalog of TCR beta chain sequences. A later analysis assigned V and J genes by comparing TCR nucleotide sequences with IMGT/GENE-DB human TR gene sequences. A later analysis assigned CDR3 sequences and most-parsimonious VDJ recombination scenarios with the TCRdist pipeline. A later analysis defined each TCR beta chain by its CDR3 amino acid sequence plus V-gene family, and excluded reads lacking a unique V-gene family. As a way to deal with suspected cross-contamination and a sequencing artifact, a later analysis dropped hundreds of nucleotide sequences that were highly shared and had low generation probability. For each public chain, a later analysis derived a clonal expansion index from normalized ranks of inferred template counts within each repertoire. In a later analysis, generation probabilities were computed using a VDJ recombination model fitted to out-of-frame rearrangements, and the results were checked against IGoR. In a later analysis, TCR-TCR, TCR-HLA and TCR-CMV co-occurrence was scored with hypergeometric tests, and a repertoire-size bias correction was applied to TCR pairs. A later analysis estimated false discovery rates by permuting HLA or CMV assignments 20 times. A later analysis grouped co-occurring TCRs with DBSCAN, adding TCRdist sequence similarity when clustering within HLA-allele-positive subsets. For co-occurrence clustering, repertoires with fewer than 30,000 or more than 120,000 public chains were excluded, along with about five repertoires with anomalous nucleotide sharing. TCRdb mirrors the immuneACCESS table, restricted to in-frame sequences. Some clones are absent from its copies; in checked studies, under half trace to an unresolved V gene, and the reason for the others is unknown. The V and J calls and the clone size are those of that table, but D and trimming were determined from the DNA. Across this sample there are about 170,000 clones, with around two thirds seen only once. The ten most abundant clones make up just under 3% of the sample.

With respect to this clone: There is no known antigen for this receptor. Nothing much larger sits one base from this clone, and base qualities are not available.

Results and caveats for the whole study, not just this receptor: A later analysis found that HLA-associated TCR beta chains were more clonally expanded and had lower generation probabilities than equally common non-associated chains. The sequencing pipeline was judged likely to have produced a cluster of highly shared sequence variants as a technical artifact. A later analysis found that most CMV-associated TCR beta chains appeared HLA-restricted, with HLA associations seemingly driven largely by CMV exposure. A later genetic analysis reported fewer N-insertions in productive TCRs among donors in an Asian-associated ancestry cluster than the approximately 700-donor mean. Sequencing depth was assumed to be roughly uniform across donors in the presence/absence analyses, though that assumption may not hold. Correlated functional status among segregating V segments might reflect linkage disequilibrium, but an unknown experimental factor could not be ruled out. In this cohort, only TCR beta chains were sequenced, and detectable features were limited by the absence of alpha or paired-chain data. Most TCR sequences were observed very rarely across donors, whereas some public TCRs were present in many individuals. Because counts were too low, seventeen rarely observed V segments, including chromosome 9 orphons, were excluded from the earlier analysis of roughly 580 of the donors. In both the original and validation cohorts, the classifier was reported to diagnose cytomegalovirus status with high specificity and sensitivity. In a later analysis, the rate of TCR association differed among HLA loci, with DRB1 alleles having the most associated TCRs and HLA-C alleles having the fewest. The authors suggested that the approach could potentially be extended to other disease states and immunological phenotypes. V-gene and J-gene trimming of TCR beta chains was associated with a missense DCLRE1C variant in a later genetic analysis, and the association was replicated in an independent cohort. A further reported finding was that TCR beta sequences accurately predicted the HLA-A and HLA-B alleles for most subjects in the first cohort. Because the 87-base-pair reads could not distinguish some IMGT-functional V segments, including TRBV6-2 and TRBV6-3, those segments were excluded. In an earlier analysis of about 550 of the donors, most TCR beta V segments were observed in productive rearrangements about 87% or about 30% of the time, broadly matching IMGT annotations. When HLA alleles, especially DR and DQ, strongly co-occurred, attributing TCR associations to individual alleles was difficult. The only immune exposure information available for the cohort was CMV serostatus. In vitro tests confirmed that a few of the cytomegalovirus-associated TCR beta chains recognize cytomegalovirus antigens. Several of the top co-occurrence clusters appeared to be linked to parvovirus B19, influenza, CMV and Epstein-Barr virus, according to a later analysis. The study gave a list of 150 to 200 TCR beta chains associated with cytomegalovirus. Because some donors lacked HLA typing at each locus, the association tests relied only on the typed subset. At a false discovery rate of 0.05, a later analysis linked under 20,000 TCR beta sequences to specific HLA alleles.

This receptor was identified in a middle-aged man in good health and CMV-seronegative. The sequenced material came from PBMCs. The chain joins TRBV5-1 to TRBJ2-1; 10 nucleotides in the junction match TRBD2. The bases read TGCGCCAGCCGACCACTAGCGGGGCTCAACTACAATGAGCAGTTCTTC. This translates into CASRPLAGLNYNEQFF.